Listed here is a single TCR beta chain. Just one base apart from a much larger clone, this may be a read error. The data belong to a study of T cells in Graves' hyperthyroidism and ophthalmopathy. In germline, CDR1 is SGHAT, CDR2 FQNNGV. There are 15 residues in the CDR3. TCR beta CDR3 sequences were amplified from RNA transcripts. TCR CDR3 underwent first-round RT-PCR with the HTBI primer set. TCRdb re-called the multiplex PCR reads with MiXCR, one entry per CDR3 protein. In the table there are about 680,000 distinct CDR3 sequences, 30% to 40% of which are singletons. The V and J genes are TRBV11-2 and TRBJ2-7; 11 bases are shared with TRBD2. The TCR originated in a woman aged 40 to 50 with Graves' hyperthyroidism. Sequencing was done on a sample of blood. This CDR3 is CASTQRTSGSCEQYF. In nucleotides, the CDR3 is TGTGCCAGCACCCAAAGGACTAGCGGGTCCTGCGAGCAGTACTTC.